Given below is one T cell receptor beta chain in context. Its target is not known. The sample belongs to a study of cytomegalovirus exposure and HLA in healthy donors. Germline V gene sequence: CDR1 SGHAT, CDR2 FQNNGV. The germline V and J ends were trimmed by 1 base and 2 bases, with 12 bases remaining between them. The CDR3 is made up of 15 amino acids. The study ran its PCR with 60 Vbeta and 13 Jbeta primers. Data came from immunoSEQ multiplex PCR; TCRdb stores just in-frame clones and leaves some out. The table records some 180,000 clones, 65% to 85% of them present only once. Study-level results: Indistinguishable V segments, including TRBV6-2 and TRBV6-3, were excluded.

This sequence joins TRBV11-2 and TRBJ2-7, with D perhaps matching TRBD1 (5 bases). The clonotype originates from a girl aged 10 to 17 in good health and CMV-seropositive. Input material: PBMCs. Written as DNA, the CDR3 is TGTGCCAGCAGCTTAGTGTTTAGACAGACCTACGAGCAGTACTTC. It is translated as CASSLVFRQTYEQYF.